This entry is about one T cell receptor beta chain. This sample was included in a study of blood T cell repertoires in COVID-19. Two consecutive negative NP/OP PCR tests, clearance, or resolved symptoms defined Cohort 3 recovery. In the original analysis: Amplification of reference gene primers provided the estimated nucleated cell counts. Assay: immunoSEQ multiplex PCR; the TCRdb copy retains only in-frame clones and omits some. V, J and clone size derive from that table, while D and trimming were established from the DNA sequence. The table records fewer than 300,000 clones, around nine tenths of them present only once. Sequenced: PBMCs or T cells enriched from blood (not recorded which). This TCR came from a woman in her thirties who had recovered from COVID-19.

The chain's CDR3 is CASSETGEPYGYTF. CDR3 coding DNA: TGTGCCAGTAGTGAGACAGGGGAACCCTATGGCTACACCTTC. The V gene is TRBV19, the J gene TRBJ1-2; the match to TRBD1 covers 8 bases. V was clipped by 5 bases and J by 4 bases; unmatched bases: 6. CDR1 is LNHDA, CDR2 SQIVND, per germline (reference sequence). This CDR3 has 14 residues.